The 8 T cell receptor beta chains reported below all come from one sample, sequenced in a study of cytotoxic CD8 clonotypes in ibrutinib-treated CLL. The method was immunoSEQ multiplex PCR; TCRdb's version includes in-frame clones alone and lacks a portion of them. This sample has some 200,000 clones, with about 75% found just once. Material: PBMCs, obtained after 12 months of ibrutinib treatment. The source of these receptors is a human donor with chronic lymphocytic leukemia.

The J gene is TRBJ1-2, the V gene TRBV4-1; D is unclear. Germline CDR1 is MGHRA and CDR2 is YSYEKL. V was pared by 2 bases and J by 0 bases, with 13 bases between. This CDR3 is built from 16 residues. The CDR3: CASSQPPGVANYGYTF. The CDR3 DNA reads as TGCGCCAGCAGCCAACCCCCCGGCGTAGCTAACTATGGCTACACCTTC.

V and J are TRBV11-2 and TRBJ2-1, with unresolved D. V lost 3 bases and J 9 bases, leaving 9 bases between the germline ends. The CDR3 spans 12 residues. Germline V gene lookup returns CDR1 SGHAT and CDR2 FQNNGV. CDR3 nucleotides: TGTGCCAGCAGCTTGTCGGCCCGTGAGCAGTTCTTC. Translated, it gives CASSLSAREQFF.

This clone appeared a few times. This chain links TRBV14 with TRBJ1-2; no definite D call. CDR3 length equals 13 residues. Looked up from germline, CDR1 is SGHDN and CDR2 is FVKESK. The V gene lost 4 bases and the J gene lost 4 bases, with 10 bases spanning the gap. This chain's CDR3 is CASSLFDTYGYTF. CDR3 nucleotide sequence: TGTGCCAGCAGCCTTTTCGACACCTATGGCTACACCTTC.

This chain joins TRBV2 and TRBJ1-2; no definite D call. Deletions cut 10 bases from V and 9 bases from J, with 6 bases between. The CDR3 has 8 amino acids. Germline values: CDR1 SNHLY, CDR2 FYNNEI. The CDR3 loop is CATGSYTF. CDR3 DNA: TGTGCCACGGGGAGCTACACCTTC. Combining the CDR3 with reference TRBV2 and TRBJ1-2 gives the whole variable domain EPEVTQTPSHQVTQMGQEVILRCVPISNHLYFYWYRQILGQKVEFLVSFYNNEISEKSEIFDDQFSVERPDGSNFTLKIRSTKLEDSAMYFCATGSYTFGSGTRLTVV.

A word on this clone: The sample contains more than one DNA sequence encoding this CDR3. V and J are TRBV10-3 and TRBJ1-1; TRBD1 matches 7 bases. CDR1 and CDR2 from the germline V gene are ENHRY and SYGVKD. The CDR3 is made up of 13 amino acids. V lost 4 bases, J lost 1 base, and 0 bases stayed unmatched. The CDR3 region is CAISGQGNTEAFF. CDR3 nucleotides: TGTGCCATCAGTGGACAGGGGAACACTGAAGCTTTCTTT.

The J gene is TRBJ2-7, the V gene TRBV29-1; D gene ambiguous. This CDR3 has 15 amino acids. The V and J ends lost 2 bases and 1 base respectively, with 15 bases between them. Germline V gene lookup returns CDR1 SQVTM and CDR2 ANQGSEA. The CDR3 loop is CSVEYLWGTSYEQYF. The CDR3 DNA follows: TGCAGCGTTGAATACTTGTGGGGAACGTCCTACGAGCAGTACTTC.

This clone has more than one count but fewer than ten. The V and J genes are TRBV5-1 and TRBJ1-1; D unclear. This CDR3 region has 15 residues. Germline V gives CDR1 SGHRS, CDR2 YFSETQ. V lost 4 bases and J lost 2, with 15 bases in between. The CDR3 sequence is CASSGPGTSNTEAFF. The CDR3 DNA follows: TGCGCCAGCAGCGGCCCCGGTACAAGCAACACTGAAGCTTTCTTT.

In nucleotides, the CDR3 is TGTGCCATCAGTGATGGGACAACCGCCCCTCTTAGCACAGATACGCAGTATTTT. Its translation: CAISDGTTAPLSTDTQYF. The chain links TRBV10-3 to TRBJ2-3, with D perhaps matching TRBD1 (6 bases). Trimming cost V 3 bases and J 0 bases, with 19 bases left between them. Germline V CDR1 and CDR2: ENHRY, SYGVKD. The CDR3 spans 18 residues.